These 12 T cell receptor beta chains were all obtained from the same sample, sequenced in a study of early T cells in non-severe SARS-CoV-2 infection. TCRdb reprocessed the 5' RACE reads via MiXCR and lists one record per CDR3 protein. The repertoire holds approximately 33,000 distinct CDR3 sequences, with 5.3% as singletons. Material: whole blood. The receptors derive from an adult who was a healthcare worker with PCR-confirmed SARS-CoV-2 infection or an uninfected control (not recorded which).

Comments on this clonotype: This clone may be a read error of a much larger clone one base away. In DNA, the CDR3 is TGTGCCAGCAGCTCCCCTTGCGGGGGAGGGACAGATACGCAGTATTTT. Amino acids: CASSSPCGGGTDTQYF. The chain recombines TRBV7-6 with TRBJ2-3; 7 nucleotides match TRBD2. This CDR3 comprises 16 residues. V shed 4 bases and J 3 bases; nucleotides not matched to a gene: 10. Germline CDR1 and CDR2: SGHVS and FNYEAQ.

Ten or more counts support this clonotype. The chain uses TRBV20-1 and TRBJ2-6, with 7 bases that match TRBD2. CDR1 is DFQATT and CDR2 is SNEGSKA in the germline V gene (reference sequence). The V and J ends lost 0 bases and 0 bases, in that order; junction bases with no gene match: 5. The CDR3 covers 17 residues. The CDR3 DNA reads as TGCAGTGCTAGAGAGGGAGGGTACTACTCTGGGGCCAACGTCCTGACTTTC. Amino acid sequence: CSAREGGYYSGANVLTF.

This clonotype was recorded at least ten times. The CDR3 spells CAISEGKRSHNQPQHF. The DNA of the CDR3 is TGTGCCATCAGTGAGGGAAAGAGGAGCCACAATCAGCCCCAGCATTTT. The chain employs TRBV10-3 and TRBJ1-5; D uncertain. CDR1 and CDR2 from the germline V gene are ENHRY and SYGVKD. The CDR3 length is 16 residues. The V end lost 2 bases, the J end lost 3 bases, and 14 bases lay between the germline ends.

This clonotype has at least ten counts. V and J are TRBV6-1 and TRBJ2-7, with D perhaps TRBD1 or TRBD2 (5 bases each). Trimming removed 8 bases at V and 4 bases at J, with 15 bases between. In germline, CDR1 is MNHNS, CDR2 SASEGT. The CDR3 consists of 13 residues. CDR3 sequence reads: CASWDQKNYEQYF. The DNA of the CDR3 is TGTGCCAGCTGGGACCAGAAGAATTACGAGCAGTACTTC.

There are many counts of this clonotype. The chain joins TRBV2 to TRBJ2-5; 9 nucleotides agree with TRBD1. V shed 4 bases and J 3 bases; nucleotides not matched to a gene: 6. The CDR3 is 15 amino acids. CDR1 SNHLY and CDR2 FYNNEI come from the germline V gene. DNA of the CDR3: TGTGCCAGCAGTGGGGACAGGGAGGTGGAAGAGACCCAGTACTTC. This translates into CASSGDREVEETQYF.

This clonotype occurred many times. The gene calls are TRBV18 and TRBJ1-2; TRBD1 matches at 9 bases. The V gene's germline CDR1 is KGHSH and CDR2 LQKENI. The CDR3 loop spans 15 amino acids. The V gene end was trimmed by 3 bases and the J gene end by 6 bases; junction bases not matched to a gene: 8. This CDR3 is CASSPPGQGEHGYTF. In DNA form, the CDR3 reads TGTGCCAGCTCACCTCCGGGACAGGGAGAGCATGGCTACACCTTC.

Many counts were recorded for this clonotype. The V gene is TRBV6-1, the J gene TRBJ1-1; the D gene is possibly TRBD1 (5 bases). V was clipped by 4 bases and J by 1 base, with 7 bases between them. Germline V gene lookup returns CDR1 MNHNS and CDR2 SASEGT. CDR3 length: 13 amino acids. CDR3 sequence reads: CASSGQGNTEAFF. CDR3 nucleotides: TGTGCCAGCAGTGGTCAGGGGAACACTGAAGCTTTCTTT.

This chain joins TRBV6-6 and TRBJ2-5, with D possibly being TRBD2 (6 bases). The germline CDR1 and CDR2 sequences are MNHNY and SVGAGI (reference sequence). V lost 7 bases, J lost 5 bases, and 14 bases lay in between. CDR3 length: 13 residues. For the CDR3, the DNA is TGTGCCAGCAACCCTTGGGCGGGGGAGACCCAGTACTTC. Protein sequence: CASNPWAGETQYF.

The gene calls are TRBV5-1 and TRBJ1-1; D is ambiguous. CDR3 length equals 14 residues. V was shortened by 3 bases and J by 5 bases, with 14 bases between the two germline ends. Germline CDR1 is SGHRS and CDR2 is YFSETQ. CDR3 residues: CASSSSTGGTEAFF. For the CDR3, the DNA is TGCGCCAGCAGCTCATCGACGGGTGGGACTGAAGCTTTCTTT.

This clonotype showed up many times. The chain has TRBV14 and TRBJ1-1, with D hard to call. Between the trimmed V and J ends, which lost 4 bases and 11 bases, there was a span of 14 bases. This CDR3 region has 12 residues. Per germline, CDR1 SGHDN and CDR2 FVKESK. The CDR3 here is CASSPGVGTAFF. Here the CDR3 DNA reads TGTGCCAGCAGCCCCGGTGTGGGCACGGCTTTCTTT.

The chain employs TRBV19 and TRBJ2-1, with D tentatively TRBD1 or TRBD2 (5 bases each). V shed 3 bases and J shed 8 bases, with 20 bases lying between them. Germline V gene lookup returns CDR1 LNHDA and CDR2 SQIVND (reference sequence). The CDR3 totals 16 residues. CDR3 sequence: CASSIRPGPSRDEQFF. CDR3 nucleotides: TGTGCCAGTAGTATCCGTCCGGGACCCTCGAGGGATGAGCAGTTCTTC. Full variable domain (outside the CDR3, taken from reference TRBV19 and TRBJ2-1): DGGITQSPKYLFRKEGQNVTLSCEQNLNHDAMYWYRQDPGQGLRLIYYSQIVNDFQKGDIAEGYSVSREKKESFPLTVTSAQKNPTAFYLCASSIRPGPSRDEQFFGPGTRLTVL.

This clonotype occurred many times. This sequence joins TRBV1 and TRBJ2-3; TRBD2 is the table's D call and was not checked against the DNA. TRBV1 is a pseudogene. The CDR3 extends over 17 amino acids. The CDR3 here is CTSSQDTALVGTDTQYF. DNA for the CDR3: TGCACCAGCAGCCAAGATACGGCGCTAGTCGGCACAGATACGCAGTATTTT.